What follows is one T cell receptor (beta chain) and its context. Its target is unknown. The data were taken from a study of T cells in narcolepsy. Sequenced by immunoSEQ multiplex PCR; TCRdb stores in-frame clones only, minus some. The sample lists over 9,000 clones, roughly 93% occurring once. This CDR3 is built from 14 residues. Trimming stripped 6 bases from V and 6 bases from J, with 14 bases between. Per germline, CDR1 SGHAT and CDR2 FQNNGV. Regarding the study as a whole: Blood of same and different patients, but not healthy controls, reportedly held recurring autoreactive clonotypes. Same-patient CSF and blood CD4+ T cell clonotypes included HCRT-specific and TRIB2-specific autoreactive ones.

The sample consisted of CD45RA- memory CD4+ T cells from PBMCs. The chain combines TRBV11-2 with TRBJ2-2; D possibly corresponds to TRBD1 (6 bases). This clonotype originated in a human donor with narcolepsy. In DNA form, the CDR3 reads TGTGCCAGCAGAAAACAGGGTTACCCCGGGGAGCTGTTTTTT. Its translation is CASRKQGYPGELFF.